This T cell receptor (beta chain) was profiled in a study of follicular helper T cells after annual influenza vaccination. The sample's time point: 2014-2015 season, 7 days after vaccination. Data came from immunoSEQ multiplex PCR; TCRdb stores just in-frame clones and leaves some out. The sample lists 8,500 to 9,000 clones, roughly 80% occurring once. A remark on this clone: Antigen: not known.

CDR1 and CDR2 from the germline V gene are MDHEN and SYDVKM. V was cut by 6 bases and J by 10 bases, with 16 bases left in between. There are 13 residues in the CDR3. The study, taken as a whole, reports: Plasmablast frequency change correlated with clonality change in ICOS+CD38+ cTfh. Day 7 ICOS+CD38+ clones later appeared mostly in ICOS-CD38- cTfh.

Sequencing was performed on CXCR5+ CD38- circulating T follicular helper cells from blood, taken 7 days after influenza vaccination. Regarding subset: circulating Tfh, non-naive CD4+CXCR5+PD-1+ (ICOS+CD38+ or ICOS-CD38-). The chain has TRBV28 and TRBJ2-1; possible D gene TRBD2, 6 bases. The sequence came from an adult who received the influenza vaccine. This chain's CDR3 is CASSPPQEGEQFF. The CDR3 region has the DNA TGTGCCAGCAGCCCCCCGCAGGAGGGGGAGCAGTTCTTC.